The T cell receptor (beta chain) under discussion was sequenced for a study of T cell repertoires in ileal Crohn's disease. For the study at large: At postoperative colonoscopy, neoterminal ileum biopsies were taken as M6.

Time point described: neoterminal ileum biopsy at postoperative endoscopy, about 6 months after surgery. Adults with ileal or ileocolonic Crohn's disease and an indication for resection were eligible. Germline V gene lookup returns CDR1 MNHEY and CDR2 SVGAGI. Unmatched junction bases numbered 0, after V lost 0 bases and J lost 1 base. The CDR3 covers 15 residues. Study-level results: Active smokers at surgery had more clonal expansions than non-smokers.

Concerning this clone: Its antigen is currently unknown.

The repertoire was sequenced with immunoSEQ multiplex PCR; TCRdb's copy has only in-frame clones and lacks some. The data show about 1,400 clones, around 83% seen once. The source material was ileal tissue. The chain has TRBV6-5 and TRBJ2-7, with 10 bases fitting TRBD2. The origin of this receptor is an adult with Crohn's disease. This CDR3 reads CASSYSSGGSYEQYF. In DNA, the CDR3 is TGTGCCAGCAGTTACTCTAGCGGGGGGTCCTACGAGCAGTACTTC.